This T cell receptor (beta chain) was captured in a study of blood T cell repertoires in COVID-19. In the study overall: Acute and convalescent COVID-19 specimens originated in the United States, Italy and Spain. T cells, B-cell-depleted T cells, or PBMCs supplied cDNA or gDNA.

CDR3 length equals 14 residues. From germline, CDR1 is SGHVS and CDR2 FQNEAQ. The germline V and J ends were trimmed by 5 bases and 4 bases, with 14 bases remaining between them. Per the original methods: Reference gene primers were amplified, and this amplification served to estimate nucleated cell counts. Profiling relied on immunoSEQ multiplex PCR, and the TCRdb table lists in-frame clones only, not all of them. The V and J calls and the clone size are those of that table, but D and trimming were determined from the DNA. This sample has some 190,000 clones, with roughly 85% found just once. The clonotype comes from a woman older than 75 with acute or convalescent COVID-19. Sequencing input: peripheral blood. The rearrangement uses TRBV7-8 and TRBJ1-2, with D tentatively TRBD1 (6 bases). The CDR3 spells CASSLSQGTYGYTF. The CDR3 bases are TGTGCCAGCAGCCTATCACAGGGAACCTATGGCTACACCTTC.